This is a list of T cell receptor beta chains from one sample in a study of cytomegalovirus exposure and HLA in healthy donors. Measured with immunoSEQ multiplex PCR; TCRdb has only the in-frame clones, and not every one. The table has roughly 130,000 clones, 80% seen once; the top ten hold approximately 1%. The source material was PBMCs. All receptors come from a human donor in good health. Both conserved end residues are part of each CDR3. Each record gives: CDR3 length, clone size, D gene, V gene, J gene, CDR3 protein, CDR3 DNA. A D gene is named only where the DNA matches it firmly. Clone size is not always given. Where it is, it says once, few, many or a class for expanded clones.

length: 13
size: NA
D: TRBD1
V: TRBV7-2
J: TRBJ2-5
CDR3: CASSLGQQETQYF
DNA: TGTGCCAGCAGCTTGGGACAGCAAGAGACCCAGTACTTC

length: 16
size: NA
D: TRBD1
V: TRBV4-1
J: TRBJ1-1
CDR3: CASSHDPGTGATEAFF
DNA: TGCGCCAGCAGCCACGATCCCGGGACAGGGGCCACTGAAGCTTTCTTT

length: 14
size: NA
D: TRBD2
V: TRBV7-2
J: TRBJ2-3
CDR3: CASSSSGGVRTQYF
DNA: TGTGCCAGCAGCTCTAGCGGGGGGGTACGGACGCAGTATTTT

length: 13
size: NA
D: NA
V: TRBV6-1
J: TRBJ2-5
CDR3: CASSDGYQETQYF
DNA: TGTGCCAGCAGTGACGGGTACCAAGAGACCCAGTACTTC

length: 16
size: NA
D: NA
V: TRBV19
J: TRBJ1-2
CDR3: CASSILVFRPDYGYTF
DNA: TGTGCCAGTAGTATTTTGGTGTTCAGGCCGGACTATGGCTACACCTTC

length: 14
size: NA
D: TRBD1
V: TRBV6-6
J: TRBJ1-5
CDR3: CASSRQGGDQPQHF
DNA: TGTGCCAGCAGTCGCCAGGGGGGAGATCAGCCCCAGCATTTT

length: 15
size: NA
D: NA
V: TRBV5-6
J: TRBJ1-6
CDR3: CASSMTEGDNSPLHF
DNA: TGTGCCAGCAGCATGACGGAGGGTGATAATTCACCCCTCCACTTT

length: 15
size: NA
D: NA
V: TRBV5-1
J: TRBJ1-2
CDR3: CASSLVFEGGYGYTF
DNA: TGCGCCAGCAGCTTAGTTTTCGAGGGAGGGTATGGCTACACCTTC

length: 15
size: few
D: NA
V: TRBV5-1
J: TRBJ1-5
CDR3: CASSPGAGGNQPQHF
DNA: TGCGCCAGCAGCCCTGGGGCGGGAGGGAATCAGCCCCAGCATTTT

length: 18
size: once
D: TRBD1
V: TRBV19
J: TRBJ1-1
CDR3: CASSIWLRTGPLLTEAFF
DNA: TGTGCCAGTAGTATATGGTTGAGGACAGGGCCATTACTCACTGAAGCTTTCTTT

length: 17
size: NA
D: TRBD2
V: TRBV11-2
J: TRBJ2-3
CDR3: CASSYRTSDSLGDTQYF
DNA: TGTGCCAGCAGCTACCGGACTAGCGATTCATTAGGAGATACGCAGTATTTT

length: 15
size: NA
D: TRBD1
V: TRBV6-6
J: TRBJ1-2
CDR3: CASNPGTGPNYGYTF
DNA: TGTGCCAGTAACCCCGGGACAGGACCTAACTATGGCTACACCTTC

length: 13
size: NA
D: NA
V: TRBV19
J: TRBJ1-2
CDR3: CASQFQGGRGYTF
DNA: TGTGCCAGCCAATTCCAGGGAGGTCGTGGCTACACCTTC

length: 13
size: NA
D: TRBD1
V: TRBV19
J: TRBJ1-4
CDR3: CASTGTAGEKLFF
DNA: TGTGCCAGTACCGGGACAGCCGGTGAAAAACTGTTTTTT

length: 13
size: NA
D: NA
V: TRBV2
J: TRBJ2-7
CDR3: CASSEARAGEQYF
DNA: TGTGCCAGCAGTGAAGCAAGGGCGGGCGAGCAGTACTTC

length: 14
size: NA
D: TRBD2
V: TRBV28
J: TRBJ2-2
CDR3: CASSNGGGTGELFF
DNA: TGTGCCAGCAGTAATGGGGGAGGGACCGGGGAGCTGTTTTTT

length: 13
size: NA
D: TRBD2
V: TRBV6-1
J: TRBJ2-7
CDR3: CASSYSGPYEQYF
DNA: TGTGCCAGCAGTTATAGCGGGCCCTACGAGCAGTACTTC

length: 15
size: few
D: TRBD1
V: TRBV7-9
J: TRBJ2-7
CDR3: CASSDRDSPSYEQYF
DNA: TGTGCCAGCAGCGACCGGGACAGCCCTTCCTACGAGCAGTACTTC

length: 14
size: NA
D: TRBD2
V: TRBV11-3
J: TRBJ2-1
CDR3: CASSFGVSGGEQFF
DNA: TGTGCCAGCAGCTTTGGGGTTAGCGGGGGCGAGCAGTTCTTC

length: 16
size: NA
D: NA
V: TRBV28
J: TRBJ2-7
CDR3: CASSFTRTRPSYEQYF
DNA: TGTGCCAGCAGTTTCACGCGGACAAGGCCTTCCTACGAGCAGTACTTC

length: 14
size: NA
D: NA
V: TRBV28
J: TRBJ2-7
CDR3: CASSLAGKTYEQYF
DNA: TGTGCCAGCAGTTTGGCGGGTAAGACCTACGAGCAGTACTTC

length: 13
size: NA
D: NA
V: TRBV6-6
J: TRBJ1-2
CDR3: CASDDSRPYGYTF
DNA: TGTGCCAGCGACGACAGTCGGCCCTATGGCTACACCTTC

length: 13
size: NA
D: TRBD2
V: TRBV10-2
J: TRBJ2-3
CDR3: CASSSGGDYTQYF
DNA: TGCGCCAGCAGCAGCGGGGGGGACTATACGCAGTATTTT

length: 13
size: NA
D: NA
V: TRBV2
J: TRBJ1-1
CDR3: CATRGQLNTEAFF
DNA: TGTGCCACAAGAGGACAGCTTAACACTGAAGCTTTCTTT

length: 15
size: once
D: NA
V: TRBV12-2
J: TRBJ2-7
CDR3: CASRLATGPRSEQYF
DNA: TGTGCAAGTCGCTTAGCGACAGGGCCAAGGTCCGAGCAGTACTTC

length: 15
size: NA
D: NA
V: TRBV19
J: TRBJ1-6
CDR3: CASSIQGTDNSPLHF
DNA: TGTGCCAGTAGTATACAGGGTACGGATAATTCACCCCTCCACTTT

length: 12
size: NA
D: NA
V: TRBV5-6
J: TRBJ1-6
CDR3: CASSLGDSPLHF
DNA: TGTGCCAGCAGCTTGGGAGATTCACCCCTCCACTTT

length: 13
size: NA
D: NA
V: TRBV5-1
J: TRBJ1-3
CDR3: CTSGEAPGNTIYF
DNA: TGCACCAGCGGAGAGGCCCCTGGAAACACCATATATTTT

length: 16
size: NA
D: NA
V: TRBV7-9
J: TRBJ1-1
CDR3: CSTTARRGGKETEAFF
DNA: TGTTCCACGACAGCCCGAAGGGGGGGGAAGGAAACTGAAGCTTTCTTT

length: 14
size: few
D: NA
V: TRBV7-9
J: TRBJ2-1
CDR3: CASSPTRTGNEQFF
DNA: TGTGCCAGCAGCCCGACCCGTACAGGCAATGAGCAGTTCTTC

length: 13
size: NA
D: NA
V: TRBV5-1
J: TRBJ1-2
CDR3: CASSSGGDYGYTF
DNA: TGCGCCAGCAGCTCCGGGGGGGACTATGGCTACACCTTC

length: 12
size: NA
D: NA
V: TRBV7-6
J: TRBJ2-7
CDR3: CANSLQGYEQYF
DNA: TGTGCCAACAGCTTGCAGGGTTACGAGCAGTACTTC

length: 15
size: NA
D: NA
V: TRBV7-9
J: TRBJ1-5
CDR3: CASSLDSLSNQPQHF
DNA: TGTGCCAGCAGCTTGGACAGTTTGAGTAATCAGCCCCAGCATTTT

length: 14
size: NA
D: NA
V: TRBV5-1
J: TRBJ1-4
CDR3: CASSLERPNEKLFF
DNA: TGCGCCAGCAGCTTGGAGCGGCCTAATGAAAAACTGTTTTTT

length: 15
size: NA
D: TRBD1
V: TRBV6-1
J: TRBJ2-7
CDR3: CASSEERQGNYEQYF
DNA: TGTGCCAGCAGTGAAGAACGACAGGGAAATTACGAGCAGTACTTC